Shown below are 32 T cell receptor beta chains from a single sample sequenced in a study of shared clonotypes between healthy human individuals. Using immunoSEQ multiplex PCR, the repertoire was profiled, and TCRdb retains in-frame clones only, with some absent. The table includes roughly 1,500,000 clones, 95% to 99% detected once. Material for sequencing was naive CD4+ T cells sorted from blood. Subset given: CD45RA+ positively selected. The receptors originated from a young man in good health.

This sequence joins TRBV18 and TRBJ1-1; D is undetermined. In germline, CDR1 is KGHSH, CDR2 LQKENI. With 4 bases removed from V and 1 base from J, the gap between germline ends came to 13 bases. The CDR3 contains 15 residues. CDR3 loop: CASSQSGVSNTEAFF. CDR3 bases: TGTGCCAGCTCACAGTCAGGCGTGTCGAACACTGAAGCTTTCTTT.

The genes are TRBV5-1 and TRBJ2-3; no clear D. The CDR3 spans 15 residues. The germline V gene encodes CDR1 SGHRS and CDR2 YFSETQ. V lost 0 bases and J lost 2, with 10 bases in between. The CDR3 here is CASSLGLDFTDTQYF. In DNA, the CDR3 is TGCGCCAGCAGCTTGGGTCTAGACTTCACAGATACGCAGTATTTT.

The chain recombines TRBV7-2 with TRBJ2-7, with 15 bases lining up with TRBD2. The CDR3 length is 16 residues. Germline lookup yields CDR1 SGHTA and CDR2 FQGNSA. The ends lost 6 bases at V and 5 bases at J; junction bases unmatched: 8. The CDR3 coding sequence is TGTGCCAGCAGACTGGGACTAGCGGGAGGTCTAGACGAGCAGTACTTC. Its protein is CASRLGLAGGLDEQYF.

This sequence joins TRBV7-2 and TRBJ1-4; TRBD1 agrees at 11 bases. There are 16 residues in the CDR3. Germline trimming cut 5 bases from V and 8 bases from J; bases unmatched to any gene: 10. Per the germline V gene, CDR1 is SGHTA and CDR2 is FQGNSA. The CDR3 protein is CASSQRTGGVGEKLFF. For the CDR3, the DNA is TGTGCCAGCAGCCAACGGACAGGGGGCGTAGGGGAAAAACTGTTTTTT.

V and J are TRBV5-4 and TRBJ2-1; 7 positions match TRBD2. The CDR3 extends over 15 amino acids. V was pared by 4 bases and J by 9 bases, with 13 bases of the junction left unmatched. Germline CDR1 reads SGHNT; CDR2 reads YYREEE (reference sequence). CDR3 loop: CASSPIRLAGVEQFF. The CDR3 bases are TGTGCCAGCAGCCCCATCCGGCTCGCGGGAGTTGAGCAGTTCTTC. The entire variable domain, with the rest obtained from reference TRBV5-4 and TRBJ2-1, is as follows: ETGVTQSPTHLIKTRGQQVTLRCSSQSGHNTVSWYQQALGQGPQFIFQYYREEENGRGNFPPRFSGLQFPNYSSELNVNALELDDSALYLCASSPIRLAGVEQFFGPGTRLTVL.

The CDR3 reads CASSPAGGDTGELFF. The CDR3 region has the DNA TGTGCCAGCAGTCCAGCGGGAGGTGACACCGGGGAGCTGTTTTTT. V and J are TRBV6-5 and TRBJ2-2; 9 bases match TRBD2. Germline V gives CDR1 MNHEY, CDR2 SVGAGI. V shed 5 bases, J shed 3 bases, and the junction held 4 bases outside the gene matches. The CDR3 contains 15 residues.

The chain has TRBV28 and TRBJ1-5; 11 positions match TRBD1. V trimming: 0 bases; J trimming: 7 bases; junction bases outside the gene matches: 5. The germline V gene has CDR1 MDHEN and CDR2 SYDVKM. The CDR3 consists of 16 residues. As DNA, the CDR3 is TGTGCCAGCAGTTTATGGGAGGGACAGGGGGGACAGCCCCAGCATTTT. It specifies CASSLWEGQGGQPQHF.

This clone has only one observation. The CDR3 loop reads CASSLLAGGRGQFF. CDR3 in DNA: TGTGCCAGCAGCTTATTAGCGGGAGGCCGTGGGCAGTTCTTC. The V and J genes are TRBV7-6 and TRBJ2-1, with TRBD2 matching over 10 bases. This CDR3 is 14 amino acids long. The V segment lost 2 bases and the J segment 12 bases; nucleotides outside the gene matches: 7. The V gene's germline CDR1 is SGHVS and CDR2 FNYEAQ. Based on the CDR3 plus reference TRBV7-6 and TRBJ2-1, the full variable domain is GAGVSQSPRYKVTKRGQDVALRCDPISGHVSLYWYRQALGQGPEFLTYFNYEAQQDKSGLPNDRFSAERPEGSISTLTIQRTEQRDSAMYRCASSLLAGGRGQFFGPGTRLTVL.

The chain has TRBV28 and TRBJ2-7; 8 positions agree with TRBD2. V was clipped by 3 bases and J by 3 bases; unmatched bases: 7. Germline V gives CDR1 MDHEN, CDR2 SYDVKM. This CDR3 comprises 15 residues. The CDR3 DNA sequence: TGTGCCAGCAGTTTCCTAGCGGGTACATTCTACGAGCAGTACTTC. As protein: CASSFLAGTFYEQYF.

The rearrangement joins TRBV25-1 to TRBJ2-5; 9 bases match TRBD1. The germline V gene has CDR1 MGHDK and CDR2 SYGVNS. The CDR3 totals 16 residues. V lost 6 bases and J lost 6; bases outside the gene matches: 14. The CDR3 reads CASRETKTGGQQTQYF. In DNA, the CDR3 is TGTGCCAGCAGGGAAACTAAGACAGGGGGGCAACAGACCCAGTACTTC.

Points on this clone: This sample includes further DNA sequences coding for the same CDR3. This sequence joins TRBV5-1 and TRBJ2-2; D is uncertain. The germline gives CDR1 SGHRS, CDR2 YFSETQ. The CDR3 totals 12 residues. Trimming removed 0 bases at V and 5 bases at J, with 2 bases between. CDR3: CASSLATGELFF. CDR3 DNA sequence: TGCGCCAGCAGCTTGGCAACCGGGGAGCTGTTTTTT. Filled out from reference TRBV5-1 and TRBJ2-2, the complete variable domain reads KAGVTQTPRYLIKTRGQQVTLSCSPISGHRSVSWYQQTPGQGLQFLFEYFSETQRNKGNFPGRFSGRQFSNSRSEMNVSTLELGDSALYLCASSLATGELFFGEGSRLTVL.

The CDR3 DNA is TGTGCCAGCTCAAGGGCCCTCACCACTGAAGCTTTCTTT. Amino acid sequence: CASSRALTTEAFF. The V call is TRBV6-1, the J call TRBJ1-1, with D unclear. Germline values: CDR1 MNHNS, CDR2 SASEGT. The V and J ends lost 8 bases and 4 bases respectively, with 14 bases between them. The CDR3 runs to 13 residues.

The rearrangement links TRBV2 to TRBJ2-5; D is unclear. The CDR3 runs 13 residues. Trimming removed 6 bases at V and 4 bases at J, with 12 bases between. The germline V gene has CDR1 SNHLY and CDR2 FYNNEI. The CDR3 DNA reads TGTGCCAGCAGCAAACTGGGCAGAGAGACCCAGTACTTC. It is translated as CASSKLGRETQYF.

This chain uses TRBV5-1 with TRBJ1-2, with TRBD1 matching 9 bases. V was clipped by 0 bases and J by 6 bases; unmatched bases: 3. This CDR3 is built from 14 residues. Germline CDR1 is SGHRS and CDR2 is YFSETQ. In DNA, the CDR3 is TGCGCCAGCAGCTTGGGGGACAGGGATGATGGCTACACCTTC. This translates into CASSLGDRDDGYTF.

J is TRBJ2-7 and V is TRBV14; TRBD1 matches 7 bases. The germline gives CDR1 SGHDN, CDR2 FVKESK. CDR3 length: 18 amino acids. V shed 1 base, J shed 1 base, and the junction held 13 bases outside the gene matches. DNA for the CDR3: TGTGCCAGCAGCCAAGGGTGGGACAGCTCTAAAGGATCCTACGAGCAGTACTTC. Amino acid sequence: CASSQGWDSSKGSYEQYF.

The rearrangement links TRBV28 to TRBJ1-1; D is uncertain. Trimming stripped 2 bases from V and 0 bases from J, with 13 bases between. The CDR3 runs to 16 residues. Germline CDR1 MDHEN, CDR2 SYDVKM. CDR3 in DNA: TGTGCCAGCAGTTTAACGGGTTTGCCGATGAACACTGAAGCTTTCTTT. Translated, it gives CASSLTGLPMNTEAFF.

With respect to this clone: Compared with germline, one end of the junction differs, possibly owing to a read error. The chain links TRBV18 to TRBJ1-1; D is ambiguous. The V gene's germline CDR1 is KGHSH and CDR2 LQKENI. This CDR3 contains 13 residues. CDR3 in DNA: TGTGCCAGCTCACCACCGATCGTTTCTGAGGCTTTCTTT. Its protein is CASSPPIVSEAFF.

The V and J genes are TRBV7-2 and TRBJ2-3, with TRBD2 identical over 7 bases. V was clipped by 1 base and J by 3 bases; unmatched bases: 1. The CDR3 contains 14 residues. Germline CDR1 and CDR2: SGHTA and FQGNSA. Written as DNA, the CDR3 is TGTGCCAGCAGCTTAGTGCGGGAGACAGATACGCAGTATTTT. This sequence encodes CASSLVRETDTQYF.

The chain carries TRBV7-2 and TRBJ1-2; D is ambiguous. V was cut by 3 bases and J by 5 bases, with 16 bases left in between. This CDR3 has 15 residues. Looked up from germline, CDR1 is SGHTA and CDR2 is FQGNSA. CDR3 coding DNA: TGTGCCAGCAGCTTCGGACCGTCTACAATATATGGCTACACCTTC. Translating it yields CASSFGPSTIYGYTF.

The rearrangement links TRBV5-1 to TRBJ2-2, with 12 bases aligning to TRBD2. V was pared by 2 bases and J by 1 base, with 9 bases of the junction left unmatched. There are 19 residues in the CDR3. Per germline, CDR1 SGHRS and CDR2 YFSETQ. The CDR3 bases are TGCGCCAGCAGCTTCTCCCGGGCTAGCGGGAGGGGGAACACCGGGGAGCTGTTTTTT. This codes for CASSFSRASGRGNTGELFF.

The chain uses TRBV19 and TRBJ2-3; 7 bases match TRBD1. Germline V gene sequence: CDR1 LNHDA, CDR2 SQIVND (reference sequence). There are 13 residues in the CDR3. Trimming cost V 3 bases and J 6 bases; bases outside gene matches: 3. DNA of the CDR3: TGTGCCAGTAGTATTTCCAGGGGGGATACGCAGTATTTT. Translating it yields CASSISRGDTQYF. Drawing the rest from reference TRBV19 and TRBJ2-3, the complete variable domain is DGGITQSPKYLFRKEGQNVTLSCEQNLNHDAMYWYRQDPGQGLRLIYYSQIVNDFQKGDIAEGYSVSREKKESFPLTVTSAQKNPTAFYLCASSISRGDTQYFGPGTRLTVL.

This sequence joins TRBV6-5 and TRBJ2-7, with D perhaps given as TRBD1 or TRBD2 (5 bases each). V lost 2 bases, J lost 4 bases, and 18 bases lay in between. The CDR3 is 16 amino acids. Germline V gene data show CDR1 as MNHEY and CDR2 as SVGAGI. CDR3 nucleotide sequence: TGTGCCAGCAGTTACACAGCCGGGACCTCTTCGTACGAGCAGTACTTC. Translating it yields CASSYTAGTSSYEQYF.

V and J are TRBV27 and TRBJ2-7; 9 bases are a match to TRBD1. CDR3 length: 14 amino acids. Germline V gives CDR1 MNHEY, CDR2 SMNVEV (reference sequence). Germline trimming cut 6 bases from V and 4 bases from J; bases unmatched to any gene: 7. The CDR3 reads CASSRQGEGYEQYF. The CDR3, as DNA: TGTGCCAGCAGCCGACAGGGGGAAGGGTACGAGCAGTACTTC.

The chain has TRBV6-1 and TRBJ1-2; unclear D gene. V lost 3 bases and J lost 2, with 7 bases in between. The CDR3 has 13 residues. The germline CDR1 and CDR2 sequences are MNHNS and SASEGT. The CDR3 nucleotides are TGTGCCAGCAGTGACAGGAGAAACTATGGCTACACCTTC. Translation gives CASSDRRNYGYTF.

Concerning this clone: The same CDR3 arises from other DNA sequences in this sample as well. The chain combines TRBV11-2 with TRBJ2-7, with a tentative D call TRBD1 (6 bases). With 1 base removed from V and 1 base from J, the gap between germline ends came to 8 bases. The CDR3 has 14 amino acids. The V gene's germline CDR1 is SGHAT and CDR2 FQNNGV. In nucleotides, the CDR3 is TGTGCCAGCAGCTTAGTTAGGGGGTCCTACGAGCAGTACTTC. Its protein is CASSLVRGSYEQYF. The whole variable domain, filled in from reference TRBV11-2 and TRBJ2-7, reads EAGVAQSPRYKIIEKRQSVAFWCNPISGHATLYWYQQILGQGPKLLIQFQNNGVVDDSQLPKDRFSAERLKGVDSTLKIQPAKLEDSAVYLCASSLVRGSYEQYFGPGTRLTVT.

With regard to this clone: Other nucleotide sequences from this sample produce the same CDR3. This rearrangement joins TRBV5-1 to TRBJ1-2; D possibly corresponds to TRBD1 (5 bases). Between the trimmed V and J ends, which lost 1 base and 2 bases, there was a span of 6 bases. CDR3 size: 13 residues. Germline assignment: CDR1 SGHRS and CDR2 YFSETQ. CDR3 nucleotides: TGCGCCAGCAGCTTGAGGGGAAACTATGGCTACACCTTC. As protein: CASSLRGNYGYTF. Filled out from reference TRBV5-1 and TRBJ1-2, the complete variable domain reads KAGVTQTPRYLIKTRGQQVTLSCSPISGHRSVSWYQQTPGQGLQFLFEYFSETQRNKGNFPGRFSGRQFSNSRSEMNVSTLELGDSALYLCASSLRGNYGYTFGSGTRLTVV.

The chain links TRBV6-5 to TRBJ1-1; no clear D gene. There are 16 residues in the CDR3. Between the trimmed V and J ends, which lost 4 bases and 3 bases, there was a span of 18 bases. In germline, CDR1 is MNHEY, CDR2 SVGAGI. CDR3 sequence: CASSSTLPGQDTEAFF. The CDR3 nucleotides are TGTGCCAGCAGTTCCACCCTGCCAGGTCAAGACACTGAAGCTTTCTTT.

The chain uses TRBV15 and TRBJ2-7; D call uncertain. This CDR3 has 15 amino acids. The V end lost 0 bases, the J end lost 4 bases, and 13 bases lay between the germline ends. Germline-derived CDR1 and CDR2 are LNHNV and YYDKDF (reference sequence). The CDR3 nucleotides are TGTGCCACCAGCAGAGATTTCAGTCAGCCTTACGAGCAGTACTTC. Protein product: CATSRDFSQPYEQYF. Drawing the rest from reference TRBV15 and TRBJ2-7, the complete variable domain is DAMVIQNPRYQVTQFGKPVTLSCSQTLNHNVMYWYQQKSSQAPKLLFHYYDKDFNNEADTPDNFQSRRPNTSFCFLDIRSPGLGDTAMYLCATSRDFSQPYEQYFGPGTRLTVT.

CDR3 in amino acids: CASSPLAGGYNEQFF. The CDR3 DNA reads as TGTGCCAGCAGTCCGCTAGCGGGAGGATACAATGAGCAGTTCTTC. This chain uses TRBV5-4 with TRBJ2-1; TRBD2 matches 11 bases. The CDR3 totals 15 residues. Trimming at V came to 5 bases and at J to 4 bases, leaving 5 bases not matched to a gene. The germline V gene encodes CDR1 SGHNT and CDR2 YYREEE (reference sequence).

The rearrangement links TRBV9 to TRBJ2-3, with a tentative D call TRBD1 (6 bases). The germline CDR1 and CDR2 sequences are SGDLS and YYNGEE. This CDR3 spans 13 amino acids. The V end lost 3 bases, the J end lost 5 bases, and 10 bases lay between the germline ends. CDR3 sequence reads: CASSAEQGDTQYF. The CDR3 DNA reads TGTGCCAGCAGCGCCGAACAGGGAGATACGCAGTATTTT.

V gene TRBV28 combines with J gene TRBJ2-7; 9 nucleotides match TRBD2. The V gene's germline CDR1 is MDHEN and CDR2 SYDVKM. This CDR3 is built from 16 residues. The V segment lost 2 bases and the J segment 3 bases; nucleotides outside the gene matches: 8. CDR3 sequence reads: CASSLGVAGVSYEQYF. CDR3 nucleotides: TGTGCCAGCAGTTTAGGAGTAGCGGGAGTCAGCTACGAGCAGTACTTC.

The gene calls are TRBV7-3 and TRBJ2-7, with 9 nucleotides matching TRBD1. CDR1 is SGHTA, CDR2 FQGTGA, per germline. The trim removed 4 bases at V and 5 bases at J, leaving 9 bases unmatched. This CDR3 has 15 amino acids. For the CDR3, the DNA is TGTGCCAGCAGCTCGACCGGGACAGGGATCGACGAGCAGTACTTC. This sequence encodes CASSSTGTGIDEQYF.